This TCR beta chain was documented in a study of T cell responses to AZD1222 COVID-19 vaccine. Study-level points and caveats: Possibly, clonal diversity was underestimated; donors were largely white British and included more females. Spike was spanned by vaccine-associated CD4 TCRs, with dominance at 160-218 and 743-854. Baseline seropositivity occurred in only 5 to 7 AZD1222 recipients.

About this clone itself: As yet, its antigen is unknown.

Clones were sequenced by immunoSEQ multiplex PCR, and TCRdb holds only the in-frame ones, with some missing. Of approximately 190,000 clones listed, approximately 91% are singletons. Germline CDR1 reads SQVTM; CDR2 reads ANQGSEA. This CDR3 is 11 amino acids long. V lost 2 bases, J lost 6 bases, and 5 bases lay in between. The genes are TRBV29-1 and TRBJ2-1; D unclear. This TCR was sampled from an adult in good health. Sequenced here: peripheral blood, sampled on day 0 of AZD1222 vaccination. CDR3 in amino acids: CSVERGNEQFF. CDR3 in DNA: TGCAGCGTTGAACGTGGCAATGAGCAGTTCTTC.